This TCR beta chain was sequenced during a study of T cell responses to AZD1222 COVID-19 vaccine. With 5 bases removed from V and 0 bases from J, the gap between germline ends came to 24 bases. The length of the CDR3 is 19 residues. Germline V gene lookup returns CDR1 SGHTA and CDR2 FQGTGA. Assay: immunoSEQ multiplex PCR; the TCRdb copy retains only in-frame clones and omits some. This table holds just over 90,000 clones, around 91% found once. This clone was counted a single time. The same CDR3 also results from other DNA sequences found in this sample. The chain combines TRBV7-3 with TRBJ2-3; no firm D call. The sequences come from peripheral blood, collected 28 days after the second AZD1222 dose. This TCR came from an adult who received the AZD1222 COVID-19 vaccine. CDR3 region: CASSIPLKPGDPSTDTQYF. For the CDR3, the DNA is TGTGCCAGCAGCATACCACTCAAACCAGGAGACCCTAGCACAGATACGCAGTATTTT.